This T cell receptor beta chain was identified in a study of T cells in localized non-small cell lung cancer (dated by TCRdb to about 2020). About the investigation overall: Comparing tumors with uninvolved tumor-adjacent lungs, the study looked at the T cell repertoires of around 250 patients with early-stage NSCLC. The cohort consisted of 200 to 250 treatment-naive NSCLC patients whose localized lung tumors had been resected. A mean age of approximately 70 years was recorded for the NSCLC patients, of whom under 150 were male and 85 to 110 were female. Paper-wide results and their limitations: A median of 57 of the top 100 tumor clones turned up in the paired uninvolved adjacent lung, and approximately 30 of those clones also ranked among the top 100 of that same adjacent lung. Since the design was exploratory, TCR variables were selected using unadjusted p-values with no false-discovery rate correction. Longer overall survival was associated with higher blood T cell density, whereas shorter survival was associated with higher adjacent-lung clonality. Because multi-region tumor sequencing was not done, intratumor heterogeneity could not be ruled out. Uninvolved tumor-adjacent lung showed the highest T cell clonality, higher than tumor, which suggests more focused antigenic responses in the uninvolved tumor-adjacent lung.

From its cysteine to its phenylalanine, the CDR3 spans 14 amino acids. The only DNA kept is the CDR3, 42 bases in frame from the first base. For this chain, trimming is 2 bases at the V end and 3 bases at the J end, and the number of junction bases without a gene match is 0. Looking up the germline V gene (reference sequence) yields CDR1 SSHAT and CDR2 FNYEAQ. TCR beta CDR3 regions were sequenced from DNA using the immunoSEQ Assay. Per the authors' processing: To compute T cell density, TCR beta template counts were normalized to usable DNA, which was estimated by amplifying housekeeping genes. Richness was estimated with the preseqR package, extrapolating to 400,000 templates for PBMC samples and 120,000 templates for tissue samples. Clonality was defined as one minus Pielou's evenness. Differential abundance testing on productive amino-acid clonotypes, with a minimum total count of 5 and an alpha of 0.1, was used to identify tissue-enriched TCRs. The Jaccard Index and the Morisita Overlap Index were used to measure repertoire overlap between compartments. GLIPH grouped TCR beta CDR3s together with public tetramer-defined viral CDR3s, and a viral motif had to include at least three viral sequences and also show V-gene enrichment. As stored in TCRdb, this immuneACCESS dataset retains in-frame rearrangements with V and J assigned. A fraction of the clones does not appear; measured against another copy, unresolved V genes explain less than half of the discrepancy, and the remainder lacks a known reason. V and J calls plus clone size are reproduced from that table; the DNA served to infer D and trimming. The sample profile shows approximately 30,000 clones; approximately 89% of them were found once. In total, the top ten clones hold 12% of the sample.

To note about this clone: The target of this receptor is not known. No base-level quality is on record; no much larger clone is a single base apart.

At diagnosis, tumor, uninvolved tumor-adjacent lung and peripheral blood were collected and then preserved as a mix of FFPE and fresh-frozen material. Blood samples were analyzed as peripheral blood mononuclear cells for TCR repertoire profiling. The starting material was peripheral blood mononuclear cells, obtained before any cancer treatment. The clonotype comes from a female donor of 60 years or more with stage II lung adenocarcinoma. The V gene is TRBV7-7 and the J gene is TRBJ2-7; TRBD2 fits 11 bases in the junction. The base sequence is TGTGCCAGCAGCTTAACTAGCGGGAGCTACGAGCAGTACTTC. Its protein product is CASSLTSGSYEQYF.